The next 29 T cell receptor beta chains were all read from a single sample in a study of blood T cell repertoires in COVID-19. Clones were read by immunoSEQ multiplex PCR, and TCRdb kept only the in-frame ones, dropping some. The data hold some 59,000 clones, with over 60% observed a single time. What was sequenced was peripheral blood. All receptors derive from a man aged 30 to 39 with COVID-19, enrolled during active disease.

The rearrangement uses TRBV5-4 and TRBJ2-7; 10 bases agree with TRBD2. The V gene's germline CDR1 is SGHNT and CDR2 YYREEE (reference sequence). V lost 2 bases and J lost 4; bases outside the gene matches: 3. The CDR3 length is 14 residues. Here the CDR3 reads CASSFTSGKYEQYF. CDR3 DNA sequence: TGTGCCAGCAGCTTCACTAGCGGGAAGTACGAGCAGTACTTC.

This chain links TRBV5-8 with TRBJ1-2; 7 bases fit TRBD1. The germline gives CDR1 SGHTS, CDR2 YDEGEE. Trimming removed 1 base from V and 9 bases from J; junction bases left unmatched: 3. This CDR3 is built from 12 residues. In DNA, the CDR3 is TGTGCCAGCAGCTTGCAGGGGGTTAGCTACACCTTC. Its translation is CASSLQGVSYTF.

The chain recombines TRBV6-5 with TRBJ1-6; no firm D call. Trimming removed 6 bases from V and 6 bases from J, with 12 bases in between. Germline CDR1 MNHEY, CDR2 SVGAGI. This CDR3 spans 14 amino acids. The CDR3 nucleotides are TGTGCCAGCAGGGTGGAGGGTGGTAATTCACCCCTCCACTTT. Its translation is CASRVEGGNSPLHF.

Here the CDR3 DNA reads TGTGCCAGCCAGGAGGGAGAGACCCAGTACTTC. Protein: CASQEGETQYF. The rearrangement links TRBV6-5 to TRBJ2-5, with a possible D match to TRBD2 (6 bases). Trimming pared 8 bases from V and 4 bases from J, leaving 8 bases between. The CDR3 length is 11 residues. CDR1 is MNHEY, CDR2 SVGAGI, per germline.

This clone has a handful of counts. J is TRBJ2-7 and V is TRBV23-1, with D unclear. TRBV23-1 is noted as an ORF with a role that remains uncertain. This CDR3 is built from 12 residues. V was pared by 2 bases and J by 0 bases, with 2 bases between. The CDR3 DNA reads as TGCGCCAGCAGTCAACACTCCTACGAGCAGTACTTC. Translation gives CASSQHSYEQYF.

This rearrangement joins TRBV27 to TRBJ1-6, with D possibly TRBD1 on 6 matching bases. V was shortened by 4 bases and J by 6 bases, with 13 bases between the two germline ends. The germline V gene has CDR1 MNHEY and CDR2 SMNVEV (reference sequence). This CDR3 spans 15 amino acids. CDR3 DNA sequence: TGTGCCAGCAGTTCAAACAGGGAACCTAATTCACCCCTCCACTTT. The encoded protein is CASSSNREPNSPLHF.

The chain has TRBV15 and TRBJ2-5, with TRBD2 matching 11 bases. V lost 8 bases to trimming and J lost 4 bases; unmatched junction nucleotides: 12. Germline V gives CDR1 LNHNV, CDR2 YYDKDF (reference sequence). This CDR3 is 16 amino acids long. In DNA, the CDR3 is TGTGCCACCTCCGAGCTGGGACTAGCGGAAATAGAGACCCAGTACTTC. Amino acid sequence: CATSELGLAEIETQYF.

The chain combines TRBV30 with TRBJ1-1; a possible D gene is TRBD1 (6 bases). The CDR3 is made up of 14 amino acids. V lost 2 bases and J lost 0, with 10 bases in between. CDR1 is GTSNPN, CDR2 SVGIG, per germline (reference sequence). CDR3: CAWSLGAMNTEAFF. DNA of the CDR3: TGTGCCTGGAGTTTGGGGGCTATGAACACTGAAGCTTTCTTT.

V gene TRBV27 combines with J gene TRBJ1-5, with a tentative D call TRBD1 (6 bases). From germline, CDR1 is MNHEY and CDR2 SMNVEV (reference sequence). This CDR3 comprises 14 residues. V was pared by 5 bases and J by 2 bases, with 10 bases between. The CDR3 DNA sequence: TGTGCCAGCAGTGGGGGGGCGGGCAATCAGCCCCAGCATTTT. Residues: CASSGGAGNQPQHF.

The genes are TRBV5-4 and TRBJ2-7, with D tentatively TRBD2 (5 bases). Germline V gene data show CDR1 as SGHNT and CDR2 as YYREEE (reference sequence). V was clipped by 0 bases and J by 0 bases, with 10 bases between them. The CDR3 is 15 residues long. CDR3 nucleotide sequence: TGTGCCAGCAGCTTGGGAATAGGGAGCTCCTACGAGCAGTACTTC. Translation: CASSLGIGSSYEQYF.

V gene TRBV12-5 combines with J gene TRBJ2-7; TRBD1 agrees at 7 bases. With V trimmed by 2 bases and J by 3 bases, 13 bases remained unmatched. Germline V gene lookup returns CDR1 LGHNT and CDR2 FRNRAP. The CDR3 has 17 residues. The CDR3 DNA reads as TGTGCTAGTGGTTTGCACATAAAACAGGGGCTGGTCTACGAGCAGTACTTC. Amino acids: CASGLHIKQGLVYEQYF.

There are many counts of this clone. CDR3 region: CASSMAGTGFETQYF. CDR3 coding DNA: TGTGCCAGCAGCATGGCCGGGACAGGGTTTGAGACCCAGTACTTC. The chain combines TRBV5-4 with TRBJ2-7, with TRBD1 matching 9 bases. The J call may not be correct, given that the DNA end is closer to TRBJ2-5. Looked up from germline, CDR1 is SGHNT and CDR2 is YYREEE (reference sequence). The CDR3 loop spans 15 amino acids.

V and J are TRBV7-2 and TRBJ2-7; 7 bases line up with TRBD1. This CDR3 contains 14 residues. Germline V gene data show CDR1 as SGHTA and CDR2 as FQGNSA. The junction had 5 bases not matched to a gene; V was cut back by 6 bases and J by 0 bases. In nucleotides, the CDR3 is TGTGCCAGCAGTTTTGGGACAGCCTCCTACGAGCAGTACTTC. Translated: CASSFGTASYEQYF.

The chain combines TRBV7-9 with TRBJ1-5; D perhaps matches TRBD1 (5 bases). This CDR3 has 13 residues. The germline V and J ends were trimmed by 5 bases and 14 bases, with 19 bases remaining between them. Per germline, CDR1 SEHNR and CDR2 FQNEAQ (reference sequence). CDR3 in amino acids: CASSPSPGVEKHF. CDR3 in DNA: TGTGCCAGCAGCCCCTCCCCGGGGGTCGAAAAGCATTTT.

The chain is built from TRBV30 and TRBJ2-1; 10 bases fit TRBD2. CDR3 length: 18 residues. V shed 5 bases and J 0 bases; nucleotides not matched to a gene: 13. Germline V lookup: CDR1 GTSNPN, CDR2 SVGIG (reference sequence). CDR3: CAWCCLAGVFLSYNEQFF. CDR3 DNA: TGTGCCTGGTGCTGTCTAGCGGGGGTCTTCCTCTCCTACAATGAGCAGTTCTTC.

The chain couples TRBV5-5 to TRBJ2-5; possibly TRBD1 for D (6 bases). Per the germline V gene, CDR1 is SGHKS and CDR2 is YYEKEE (reference sequence). The length of the CDR3 is 15 residues. V shed 0 bases and J shed 2 bases, with 11 bases lying between them. CDR3 protein: CASSLGGQGQETQYF. The CDR3 bases are TGTGCCAGCAGCTTGGGGGGGCAAGGGCAAGAGACCCAGTACTTC. The complete variable domain, with remaining parts taken from reference TRBV5-5 and TRBJ2-5, reads DAGVTQSPTHLIKTRGQQVTLRCSPISGHKSVSWYQQVLGQGPQFIFQYYEKEERGRGNFPDRFSARQFPNYSSELNVNALLLGDSALYLCASSLGGQGQETQYFGPGTRLLVL.

The genes are TRBV6-5 and TRBJ2-7, with a possible D match to TRBD1 (5 bases). The CDR3 is 13 residues long. From germline, CDR1 is MNHEY and CDR2 SVGAGI. Trimming removed 6 bases at V and 3 bases at J, with 12 bases between. As DNA, the CDR3 is TGTGCCAGCAGCCTGACAGTTAACTACGAGCAGTACTTC. Its protein is CASSLTVNYEQYF.

With regard to this clone: The junction and the germline gene differ at one end; a read error may be behind it. The sample has other DNA sequences that encode this CDR3 too. The CDR3 coding sequence is TGCAGCGTTCGACCCGAACAGGGCTACGAACAGTACTTC. This gives the protein CSVRPEQGYEQYF. V is TRBV29-1 and J is TRBJ2-7; possibly TRBD1 for D (6 bases). Germline values: CDR1 SQVTM, CDR2 ANQGSEA. This CDR3 region has 13 residues.

The chain carries TRBV27 and TRBJ2-3; possibly TRBD1 for D (6 bases). The CDR3 spans 18 residues. Germline CDR1 MNHEY, CDR2 SMNVEV (reference sequence). Trimming removed 3 bases from V and 2 bases from J, with 21 bases in between. The CDR3 sequence is CASSFQGTSLPHTDTQYF. The CDR3 DNA follows: TGTGCCAGCAGTTTTCAAGGGACAAGTCTCCCTCACACAGATACGCAGTATTTT.

The chain employs TRBV19 and TRBJ2-7, with TRBD2 identical over 10 bases. The CDR3 has 15 amino acids. From germline, CDR1 is LNHDA and CDR2 SQIVND (reference sequence). V dropped 5 bases and J dropped 3; count of bases not matched to a gene: 7. Here the CDR3 reads CASSAASGRGYEQYF. CDR3 nucleotide sequence: TGTGCCAGTAGTGCGGCTAGCGGGAGAGGCTACGAGCAGTACTTC.

This chain connects TRBV18 to TRBJ1-3; tentatively, D is TRBD1 (6 bases). Germline V lookup: CDR1 KGHSH, CDR2 LQKENI. This CDR3 region has 14 residues. V lost 4 bases and J lost 0, with 7 bases in between. Written as DNA, the CDR3 is TGTGCCAGCTCACAGGACAGCTCTGGAAACACCATATATTTT. Translation gives CASSQDSSGNTIYF.

Only a few counts were recorded for this clone. The J gene is TRBJ1-5, the V gene TRBV4-2, with D perhaps TRBD1 (6 bases). CDR3 size: 15 residues. Trimming left V 0 bases short and J 1 base short, with 7 bases between. The V gene's germline CDR1 is LGHNA and CDR2 YNFKEQ. The CDR3 DNA is TGTGCCAGCAGCCAAGATACAGGGAGCAATCAGCCCCAGCATTTT. Translated: CASSQDTGSNQPQHF.

This clone was seen at least ten times. This rearrangement joins TRBV28 to TRBJ2-7, with D possibly TRBD2 on 6 matching bases. With 8 bases removed from V and 0 bases from J, the gap between germline ends came to 26 bases. The V gene's germline CDR1 is MDHEN and CDR2 SYDVKM. CDR3 length equals 18 residues. The CDR3 nucleotides are TGTGCCAGCGGACGACTCTGGCGGGACTTCAGGAGCTCCTACGAGCAGTACTTC. This encodes CASGRLWRDFRSSYEQYF. Full variable domain (rest looked up from reference TRBV28 and TRBJ2-7): DVKVTQSSRYLVKRTGEKVFLECVQDMDHENMFWYRQDPGLGLRLIYFSYDVKMKEKGDIPEGYSVSREKKERFSLILESASTNQTSMYLCASGRLWRDFRSSYEQYFGPGTRLTVT.

Here the CDR3 reads CASSGPVGFYEQYF. The CDR3 DNA is TGTGCCAGCAGTGGCCCGGTCGGGTTCTACGAGCAGTACTTC. The genes are TRBV2 and TRBJ2-7; D is unclear. The V end was cut by 4 bases, the J end by 3 bases, with 13 bases between. CDR1 is SNHLY and CDR2 is FYNNEI in the germline V gene. The CDR3 sequence is 14 residues long.

This sequence joins TRBV28 and TRBJ2-5; 7 bases line up with TRBD1. Losses at the gene ends were 6 bases for V and 4 bases for J; bases not matched to a gene: 5. The CDR3 spans 13 residues. Germline values: CDR1 MDHEN, CDR2 SYDVKM. The CDR3 DNA reads as TGTGCCAGCAGGTCACAGGGGAGAGAGACCCAGTACTTC. Amino acid sequence: CASRSQGRETQYF.

The chain combines TRBV30 with TRBJ2-1, with a tentative D call TRBD1 (6 bases). Germline-derived CDR1 and CDR2 are GTSNPN and SVGIG (reference sequence). There are 15 residues in the CDR3. Deletions cut 3 bases from V and 8 bases from J, with 20 bases between. The CDR3 here is CAWSRGTGLKDEQFF. CDR3 nucleotides: TGTGCCTGGAGCCGAGGCACAGGGCTGAAGGATGAGCAGTTCTTC. The full variable domain, in which reference TRBV30 and TRBJ2-1 provide the parts outside the CDR3, is SQTIHQWPATLVQPVGSPLSLECTVEGTSNPNLYWYRQAAGRGLQLLFYSVGIGQISSEVPQNLSASRPQDRQFILSSKKLLLSDSGFYLCAWSRGTGLKDEQFFGPGTRLTVL.

The V and J genes are TRBV27 and TRBJ2-3; D perhaps matches TRBD2 (6 bases). CDR3 length: 17 residues. The ends were cut back, 5 bases at V and 4 bases at J, with 22 bases in the middle. Germline V gene lookup returns CDR1 MNHEY and CDR2 SMNVEV (reference sequence). CDR3 protein: CASSQVGPTSLSDTQYF. As DNA, the CDR3 is TGTGCCAGCAGTCAAGTGGGCCCGACTAGTTTATCAGATACGCAGTATTTT.

This chain links TRBV7-7 with TRBJ2-5; 7 bases fit TRBD1. Germline-derived CDR1 and CDR2 are SSHAT and FNYEAQ (reference sequence). The CDR3 sequence is 14 residues long. The J segment lost 1 base and the V segment lost 4 bases, leaving 3 bases of the junction unmatched. DNA of the CDR3: TGTGCCAGCAGCTCGGCAGGGGGCCAAGAGACCCAGTACTTC. It translates to CASSSAGGQETQYF.

Comment on this clone: The junction shows a germline mismatch at one end, possibly a read error. Other DNA sequences within the sample encode an identical CDR3. J is TRBJ1-1 and V is TRBV6-5; maybe TRBD1 (6 bases). Germline V gene sequence: CDR1 MNHEY, CDR2 SVGAGI. The CDR3 loop spans 14 amino acids. The CDR3 nucleotides are TGCGCCAGCAGTCAATTGACAGGGAACACTGAAGCTTTCTTT. Translated: CASSQLTGNTEAFF.